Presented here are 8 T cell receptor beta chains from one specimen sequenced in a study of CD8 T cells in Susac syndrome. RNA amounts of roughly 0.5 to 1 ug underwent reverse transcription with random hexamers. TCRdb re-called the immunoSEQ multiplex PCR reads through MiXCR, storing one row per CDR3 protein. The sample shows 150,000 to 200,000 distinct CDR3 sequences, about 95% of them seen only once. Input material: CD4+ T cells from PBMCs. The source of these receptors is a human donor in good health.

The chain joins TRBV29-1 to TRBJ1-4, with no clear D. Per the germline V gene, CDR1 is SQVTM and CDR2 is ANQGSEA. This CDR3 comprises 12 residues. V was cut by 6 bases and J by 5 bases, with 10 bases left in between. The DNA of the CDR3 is TGCAGCGTCCGGGAGGAAAATGAAAAACTGTTTTTT. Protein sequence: CSVREENEKLFF.

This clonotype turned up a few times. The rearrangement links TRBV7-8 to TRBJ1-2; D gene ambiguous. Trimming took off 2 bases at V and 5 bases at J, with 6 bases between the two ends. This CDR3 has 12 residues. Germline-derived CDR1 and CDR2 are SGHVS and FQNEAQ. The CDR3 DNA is TGTGCCAGCAGCTTAACAGATTATGGCTACACCTTC. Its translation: CASSLTDYGYTF.

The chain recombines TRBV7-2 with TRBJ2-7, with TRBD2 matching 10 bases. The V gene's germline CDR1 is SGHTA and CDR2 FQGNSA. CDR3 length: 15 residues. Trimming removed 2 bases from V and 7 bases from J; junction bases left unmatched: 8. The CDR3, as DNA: TGTGCCAGCAGCTTATTTACGGTAGCGGGAGGTGAGCAGTACTTC. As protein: CASSLFTVAGGEQYF.

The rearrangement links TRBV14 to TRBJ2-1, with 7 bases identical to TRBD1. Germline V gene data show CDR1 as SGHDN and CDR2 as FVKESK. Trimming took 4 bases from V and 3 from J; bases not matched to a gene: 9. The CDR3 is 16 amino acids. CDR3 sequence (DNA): TGTGCCAGCAGCCGCGTCCGGGACAGAGACTACAATGAGCAGTTCTTC. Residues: CASSRVRDRDYNEQFF.

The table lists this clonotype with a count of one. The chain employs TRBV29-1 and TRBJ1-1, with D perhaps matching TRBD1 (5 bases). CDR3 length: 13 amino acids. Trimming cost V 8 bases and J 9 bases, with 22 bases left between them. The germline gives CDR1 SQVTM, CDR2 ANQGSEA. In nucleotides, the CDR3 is TGCAGCTCTTATGGGGTCTCGGGGGTGAAAGCTTTCTTT. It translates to CSSYGVSGVKAFF.

In nucleotides, the CDR3 is TGTGCCAGCATTTCCGACCCCCTAGGGGGTAGCAATCAGCCCCAGCATTTT. This translates into CASISDPLGGSNQPQHF. This chain joins TRBV12-3 or TRBV12-4 and TRBJ1-5; perhaps TRBD1 as D (6 bases). The V and J ends lost 7 bases and 0 bases respectively, with 19 bases between them. The CDR3 consists of 17 residues.

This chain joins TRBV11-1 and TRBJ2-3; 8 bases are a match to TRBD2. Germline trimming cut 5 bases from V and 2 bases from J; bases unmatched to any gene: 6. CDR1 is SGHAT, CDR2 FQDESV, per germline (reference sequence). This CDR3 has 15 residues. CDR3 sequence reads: CASSPAGGTTDTQYF. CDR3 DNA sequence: TGTGCCAGCAGCCCCGCGGGAGGAACCACAGATACGCAGTATTTT.

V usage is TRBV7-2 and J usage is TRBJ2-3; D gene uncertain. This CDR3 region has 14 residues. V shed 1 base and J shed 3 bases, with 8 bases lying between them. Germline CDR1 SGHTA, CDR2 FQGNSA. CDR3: CASSLVGSTDTQYF. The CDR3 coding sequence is TGTGCCAGCAGCTTAGTTGGAAGTACAGATACGCAGTATTTT.